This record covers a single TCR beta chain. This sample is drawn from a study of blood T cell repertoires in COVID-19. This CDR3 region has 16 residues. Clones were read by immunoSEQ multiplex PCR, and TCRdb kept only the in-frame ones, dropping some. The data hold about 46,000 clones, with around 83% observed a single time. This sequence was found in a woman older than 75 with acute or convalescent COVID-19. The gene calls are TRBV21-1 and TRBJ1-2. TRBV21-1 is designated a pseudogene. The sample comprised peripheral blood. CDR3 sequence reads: CASSREGEVFNYGYTF. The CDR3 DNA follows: TGTGCCAGCAGCAGAGAAGGGGAGGTTTTTAACTATGGCTACACCTTC.